These T cell receptor beta chains were read from a single sample in a study of blood T cell repertoires in COVID-19. Produced via immunoSEQ multiplex PCR; TCRdb's table is partial and in-frame only. The sample has about 33,000 clones, roughly nine tenths seen once; the top ten hold more than 8%. The specimen sequenced was peripheral blood. Every receptor here comes from a human donor with active COVID-19. The donor label of this sample is uncertain. Each CDR3 is given with its conserved first and last residue. D genes are given only for firm matches. Clone size is given for some rows only: seen once, a few or many times, or a class if the clone is expanded.

.	TRBV28	TRBD2	TRBJ2-7	CASRPTSGRAGEQYF	TGTGCCAGCAGACCCACTAGCGGGAGGGCAGGAGAGCAGTACTTC
.	TRBV7-2	.	TRBJ2-1	CASSFDRSSYNEQFF	TGTGCCAGCAGCTTCGACAGGAGCTCCTACAATGAGCAGTTCTTC
.	TRBV7-9	TRBD2	TRBJ2-3	CASSLATSGDTQYF	TGTGCCAGCAGCTTAGCGACTAGCGGGGATACGCAGTATTTT
.	TRBV12-3/TRBV12-4	.	TRBJ1-1	CASSPLNTEAFF	TGTGCCAGCAGTCCACTAAACACTGAAGCTTTCTTT
once	TRBV5-4	TRBD1	TRBJ2-7	CASSLAKNRGPSFEQYF	TGTGCCAGCAGCTTGGCCAAAAACAGGGGACCTTCGTTCGAGCAGTACTTC
.	TRBV18	TRBD2	TRBJ2-7	CASSPLAGARTYEQYF	TGTGCCAGCTCACCACTAGCGGGGGCTAGGACCTACGAGCAGTACTTC
.	TRBV9	TRBD2	TRBJ2-3	CASSVSGGPADTQYF	TGTGCCAGCAGCGTTTCGGGGGGGCCGGCAGATACGCAGTATTTT
.	TRBV2	TRBD2	TRBJ2-1	CASRELGLAGAANEQFF	TGTGCCAGCAGAGAACTAGGACTAGCGGGGGCCGCAAATGAGCAGTTCTTC
.	TRBV16	.	TRBJ1-2	CASSESQSYTF	TGTGCCAGCAGCGAATCACAAAGCTACACCTTC
.	TRBV4-3	.	TRBJ2-3	CASSQDARVADTQYF	TGCGCCAGCAGCCAAGACGCCAGGGTGGCAGATACGCAGTATTTT
.	TRBV25-1	TRBD1	TRBJ1-2	CASSESGQVHYGYTF	TGTGCCAGCAGTGAATCGGGACAGGTCCACTATGGCTACACCTTC
.	TRBV5-4	TRBD1	TRBJ1-4	CASSKDRGNEKLFF	TGTGCCAGCAGCAAGGACAGGGGTAATGAAAAACTGTTTTTT
.	TRBV6-2/TRBV6-3	.	TRBJ2-4	CASSYSRGARRHIQYF	TGTGCCAGCAGTTACTCACGCGGGGCGCGACGGCACATTCAGTACTTC
.	TRBV5-8	TRBD1	TRBJ1-6	CASSFRDRGLNSPLHF	TGTGCCAGCAGCTTCCGGGACAGGGGGCTTAATTCACCCCTCCACTTT
.	TRBV5-4	.	TRBJ2-5	CASSLRTGGTQYF	TGTGCCAGCAGCTTGCGGACCGGGGGGACCCAGTACTTC
.	TRBV5-6	TRBD1	TRBJ2-1	CASSLTGGWSYNEQFF	TGTGCCAGCAGCTTGACAGGGGGTTGGTCCTACAATGAGCAGTTCTTC
.	TRBV7-9	.	TRBJ1-1	CASSLAGTINTEAFF	TGTGCCAGCAGCTTAGCAGGGACAATTAACACTGAAGCTTTCTTT
.	TRBV11-1	TRBD1	TRBJ2-5	CASSPGQVMETQYF	TGTGCCAGCAGCCCTGGACAGGTTATGGAGACCCAGTACTTC
.	TRBV4-3	TRBD2	TRBJ2-1	CASSPTWDGLAGNEQFF	TGCGCCAGCAGCCCGACGTGGGATGGACTAGCGGGGAATGAGCAGTTCTTC
.	TRBV28	.	TRBJ1-3	CASIQSQGLTGNTIYF	TGTGCCAGCATTCAGTCGCAGGGACTAACGGGAAACACCATATATTTT
.	TRBV5-1	TRBD1	TRBJ1-1	CASSWMTGSPEAFF	TGCGCCAGCAGCTGGATGACAGGGAGCCCTGAAGCTTTCTTT
.	TRBV10-3	TRBD2	TRBJ2-7	CATLSVAGAGYEQYF	TGTGCCACTCTCTCCGTAGCGGGGGCCGGGTACGAGCAGTACTTC
once	TRBV27	TRBD2	TRBJ2-7	CASSPRTSGLSYEQYF	TGTGCCAGCAGTCCGAGGACTAGCGGGCTCTCCTACGAGCAGTACTTC
.	TRBV5-5	TRBD2	TRBJ2-7	CASSVGLAGNYEQYF	TGTGCCAGCAGCGTCGGACTAGCGGGGAACTACGAGCAGTACTTC
medium-sized	TRBV29-1	TRBD1	TRBJ2-2	CSVPGQGRVFF	TGCAGCGTTCCGGGACAGGGACGGGTGTTTTTT
.	TRBV6-5	.	TRBJ1-6	CASSYSAGYNSPLHF	TGTGCCAGCAGTTACTCGGCAGGATATAATTCACCCCTCCACTTT
.	TRBV5-4	.	TRBJ2-7	CASSFQRQETYEQYF	TGTGCCAGCAGCTTCCAACGACAGGAGACCTACGAGCAGTACTTC
once	TRBV27	.	TRBJ1-4	CASSLPKQGEDEKLFF	TGTGCCAGCAGTTTGCCCAAACAGGGAGAGGATGAAAAACTGTTTTTT
.	TRBV19	.	TRBJ2-4	CASSSGQILAKNIQYF	TGTGCCAGTAGCTCCGGACAGATCCTAGCCAAAAACATTCAGTACTTC
.	TRBV15	.	TRBJ2-5	CATSREGQGQETQYF	TGTGCCACCAGCAGAGAAGGCCAGGGGCAAGAGACCCAGTACTTC
.	TRBV6-2/TRBV6-3	.	TRBJ2-5	CASSYPLPGETQYF	TGTGCCAGCAGTTACCCACTACCCGGAGAGACCCAGTACTTC
.	TRBV7-6	TRBD2	TRBJ2-1	CASSLGPSAGGPNEQFF	TGTGCCAGCAGCTTAGGCCCCTCGGCGGGAGGGCCCAATGAGCAGTTCTTC
.	TRBV12-2	.	TRBJ1-5	CASRPLPPDTKEGNQPQHF	TGTGCAAGTCGCCCCCTCCCCCCGGACACTAAAGAGGGCAATCAGCCCCAGCATTTT
.	TRBV11-2	.	TRBJ2-7	CASSLGRVFYEQYF	TGTGCCAGCAGCTTGGGCAGGGTTTTCTACGAGCAGTACTTC
.	TRBV9	TRBD1	TRBJ1-1	CASSVVSGQGAAFF	TGTGCCAGCAGCGTAGTTTCTGGACAGGGGGCTGCTTTCTTT
.	TRBV6-5	TRBD1	TRBJ2-2	CASRDRADTGELFF	TGTGCCAGCAGAGACAGGGCTGACACCGGGGAGCTGTTTTTT
few	TRBV4-3	.	TRBJ1-6	CASSQDWAGRNNSPLHF	TGCGCCAGCAGCCAAGATTGGGCGGGACGGAATAATTCACCCCTCCACTTT
.	TRBV5-1	.	TRBJ1-6	CASSLDQGPINSPLHF	TGCGCCAGCAGCTTGGATCAGGGGCCCATTAATTCACCCCTCCACTTT
.	TRBV19	TRBD1	TRBJ2-6	CASSLRGPGANVLTF	TGTGCCAGTAGTCTCAGGGGGCCTGGGGCCAACGTCCTGACTTTC
.	TRBV29-1	.	TRBJ2-1	CSVEGRGASYNEQFF	TGCAGCGTTGAAGGACGGGGGGCCTCCTACAATGAGCAGTTCTTC
.	TRBV11-2	.	TRBJ2-2	CASSSSGGVNTGELFF	TGTGCCAGCAGCTCATCGGGCGGGGTTAACACCGGGGAGCTGTTTTTT
few	TRBV5-1	.	TRBJ2-7	CASSLGGDYEQYF	TGCGCCAGCAGCTTGGGAGGCGACTACGAGCAGTACTTC
once	TRBV2	TRBD1	TRBJ1-6	CASSVVQGDEGSPLHF	TGTGCCAGCAGCGTAGTTCAGGGGGACGAGGGTTCACCCCTCCACTTT
.	TRBV5-1	TRBD2	TRBJ2-2	CASSSLAGEGTGELFF	TGCGCCAGCAGCTCTCTGGCGGGAGAGGGCACCGGGGAGCTGTTTTTT
.	TRBV25-1	TRBD2	TRBJ2-5	CASSRTSGVQETQYF	TGTGCCAGCAGTAGGACTAGCGGGGTCCAAGAGACCCAGTACTTC